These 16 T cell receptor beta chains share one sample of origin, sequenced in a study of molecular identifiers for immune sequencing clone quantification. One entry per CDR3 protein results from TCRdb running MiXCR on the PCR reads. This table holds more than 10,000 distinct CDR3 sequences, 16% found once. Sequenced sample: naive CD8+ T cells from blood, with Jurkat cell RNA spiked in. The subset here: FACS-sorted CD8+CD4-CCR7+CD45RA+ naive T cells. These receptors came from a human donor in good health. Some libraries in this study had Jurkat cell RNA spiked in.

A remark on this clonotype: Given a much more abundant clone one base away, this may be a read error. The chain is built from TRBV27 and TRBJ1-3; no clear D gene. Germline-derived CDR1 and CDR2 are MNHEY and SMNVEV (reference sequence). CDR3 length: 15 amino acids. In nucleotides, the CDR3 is TGTGCCAGCAGTGACCGCCCGTACTCTGGAAACACCGTATATTTT. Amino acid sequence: CASSDRPYSGNTVYF.

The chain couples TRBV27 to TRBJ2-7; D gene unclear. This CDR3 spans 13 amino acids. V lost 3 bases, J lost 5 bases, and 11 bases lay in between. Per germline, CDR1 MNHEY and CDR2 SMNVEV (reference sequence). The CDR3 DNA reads TGTGCCAGCAGTTTTTTACAGAAGAACGAGCAGTACTTC. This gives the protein CASSFLQKNEQYF.

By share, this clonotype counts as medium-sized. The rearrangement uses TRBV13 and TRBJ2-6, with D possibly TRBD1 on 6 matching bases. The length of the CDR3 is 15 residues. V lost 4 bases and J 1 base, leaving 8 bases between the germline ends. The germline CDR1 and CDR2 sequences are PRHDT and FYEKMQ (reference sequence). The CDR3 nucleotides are TGTGCCAGCAGCTCACAGGGTTCTGGGGCCAACGTCCTGACTTTC. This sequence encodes CASSSQGSGANVLTF.

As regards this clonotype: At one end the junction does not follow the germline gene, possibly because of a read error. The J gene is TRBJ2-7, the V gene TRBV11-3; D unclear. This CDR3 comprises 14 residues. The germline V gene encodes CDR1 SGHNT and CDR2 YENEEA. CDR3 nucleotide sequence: TGTGCCGGCAGCCCCGGGTCAGCCTCCTACGAGCAGTACTTC. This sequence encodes CAGSPGSASYEQYF.

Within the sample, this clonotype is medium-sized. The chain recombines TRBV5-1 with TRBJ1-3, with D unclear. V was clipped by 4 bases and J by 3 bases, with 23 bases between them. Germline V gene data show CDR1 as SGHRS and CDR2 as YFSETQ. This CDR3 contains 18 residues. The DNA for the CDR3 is TGCGCCAGCAGCAATACAGACCGCGTCGGCTCTTATGGAAACACCATATATTTT. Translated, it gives CASSNTDRVGSYGNTIYF.

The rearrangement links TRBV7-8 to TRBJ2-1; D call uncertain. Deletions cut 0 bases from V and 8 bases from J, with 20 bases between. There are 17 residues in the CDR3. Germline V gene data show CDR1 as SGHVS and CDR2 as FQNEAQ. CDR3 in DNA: TGTGCCAGCAGCTTAGCGGGAAGAGGCTACAACACGGATGAGCAGTTCTTC. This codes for CASSLAGRGYNTDEQFF.

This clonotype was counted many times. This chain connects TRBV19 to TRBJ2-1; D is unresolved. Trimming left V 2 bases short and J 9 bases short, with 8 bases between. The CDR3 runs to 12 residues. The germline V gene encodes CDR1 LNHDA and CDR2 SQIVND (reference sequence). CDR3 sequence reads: CASSILSGEQFF. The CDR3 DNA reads TGTGCCAGTAGTATATTGTCGGGTGAGCAGTTCTTC.

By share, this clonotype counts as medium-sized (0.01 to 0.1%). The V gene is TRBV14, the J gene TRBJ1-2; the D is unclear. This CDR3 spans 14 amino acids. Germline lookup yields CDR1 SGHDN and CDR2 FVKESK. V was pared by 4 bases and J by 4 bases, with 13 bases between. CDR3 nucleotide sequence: TGTGCCAGCAGCCCGCGGCCCCTCTTCTATGGCTACACCTTC. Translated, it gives CASSPRPLFYGYTF.

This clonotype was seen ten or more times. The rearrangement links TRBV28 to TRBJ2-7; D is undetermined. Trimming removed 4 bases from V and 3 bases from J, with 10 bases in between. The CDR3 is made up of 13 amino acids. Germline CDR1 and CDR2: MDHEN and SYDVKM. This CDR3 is CASSSRSSYEQYF. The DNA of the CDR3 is TGTGCCAGCAGTTCCAGATCAAGCTACGAGCAGTACTTC.

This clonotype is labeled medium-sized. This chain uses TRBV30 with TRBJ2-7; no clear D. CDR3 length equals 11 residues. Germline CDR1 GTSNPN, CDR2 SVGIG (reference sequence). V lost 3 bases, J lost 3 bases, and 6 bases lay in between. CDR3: CAWRLGYEQYF. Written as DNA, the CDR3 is TGTGCCTGGAGACTGGGCTACGAGCAGTACTTC.

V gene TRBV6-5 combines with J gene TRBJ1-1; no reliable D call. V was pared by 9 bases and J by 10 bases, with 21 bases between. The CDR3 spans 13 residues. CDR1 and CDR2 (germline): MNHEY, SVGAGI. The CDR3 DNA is TGTGCCAGTTCCGACGGTGGGGTCGCTGTAGCTTTCTTT. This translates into CASSDGGVAVAFF.

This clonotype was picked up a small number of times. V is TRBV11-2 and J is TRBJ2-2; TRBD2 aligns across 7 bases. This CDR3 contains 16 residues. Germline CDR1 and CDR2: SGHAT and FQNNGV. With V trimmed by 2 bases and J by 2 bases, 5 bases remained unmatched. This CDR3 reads CASSLRGGSNTGELFF. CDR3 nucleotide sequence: TGTGCCAGCAGCTTACGAGGCGGGAGTAACACCGGGGAGCTGTTTTTT.

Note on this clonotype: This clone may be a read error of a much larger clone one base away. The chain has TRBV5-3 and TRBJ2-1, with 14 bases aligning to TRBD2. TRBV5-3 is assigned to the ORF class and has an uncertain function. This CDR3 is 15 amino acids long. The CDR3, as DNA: TGTACCAGCAGCTCCGGGGGACTAGCGGGAGTTGAGCAGTTCTTC. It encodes CTSSSGGLAGVEQFF.

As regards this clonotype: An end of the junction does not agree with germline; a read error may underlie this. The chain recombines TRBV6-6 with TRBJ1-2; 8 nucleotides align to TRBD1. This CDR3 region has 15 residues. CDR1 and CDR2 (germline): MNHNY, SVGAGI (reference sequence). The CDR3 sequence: CASSKDRGVNNGYTF. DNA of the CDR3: TGTGCCAGCAGTAAAGACAGGGGTGTTAACAATGGCTACACCTTC.

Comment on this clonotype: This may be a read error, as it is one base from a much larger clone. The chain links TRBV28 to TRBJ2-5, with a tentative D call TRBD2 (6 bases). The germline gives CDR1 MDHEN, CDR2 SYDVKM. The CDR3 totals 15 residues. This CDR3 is CASSFLANDQETQHF. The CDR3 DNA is TGTGCCAGCAGTTTTCTAGCGAACGACCAAGAGACCCAGCACTTC.

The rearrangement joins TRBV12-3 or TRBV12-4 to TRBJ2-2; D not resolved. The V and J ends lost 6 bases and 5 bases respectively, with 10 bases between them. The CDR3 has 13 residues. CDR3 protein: CASRLELTGELFF. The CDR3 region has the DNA TGTGCCAGCAGACTGGAATTAACCGGGGAGCTGTTTTTT.